This T cell receptor (beta chain) was profiled in a study of cytomegalovirus exposure and HLA in healthy donors. Study outcomes and limitations: Specificity of a few CMV-associated chains for CMV antigens was verified in vitro.

Clones were sequenced by immunoSEQ multiplex PCR, and TCRdb holds only the in-frame ones, with some missing. The sample lists 160,000 or so clones, 88% occurring once. Worth noting for this clone: Its antigen remains unidentified.

The germline gives CDR1 MNHNY, CDR2 SVGAGI (reference sequence). The CDR3 runs 14 residues. Trimming removed 2 bases from V and 1 base from J, with 8 bases in between. The donors were in the roughly 130-subject validation cohort, distinct from the approximately 610-subject first cohort. The clonotype originates from a man younger than 35 in good health and CMV-seronegative. The material sequenced was PBMCs. The chain recombines TRBV6-6 with TRBJ2-5, with no clear D. CDR3 sequence reads: CASSYNGAQETQYF. The CDR3 region has the DNA TGTGCCAGCAGTTACAATGGAGCCCAAGAGACCCAGTACTTC.